Following are 18 T cell receptor beta chains from one sample sequenced in a study of blood T cell repertoires in COVID-19. The protocol was immunoSEQ multiplex PCR, while the TCRdb copy is restricted to in-frame clones and leaves out a portion. This repertoire shows about 90,000 clones, roughly 92% found once; its top ten account for around 6%. Material: peripheral blood. These receptors all stem from a woman aged 55-70 years with active COVID-19.

The chain couples TRBV2 to TRBJ2-5; 13 nucleotides line up with TRBD2. V lost 8 bases, J lost 5 bases, and 11 bases stayed unmatched. Germline CDR1 and CDR2: SNHLY and FYNNEI. The length of the CDR3 is 16 residues. The CDR3 DNA is TGTGCCAGCCTTTCCGGACTAGCGGGAGCCGGGGAGACCCAGTACTTC. It specifies CASLSGLAGAGETQYF.

The DNA for the CDR3 is TGTGCCATCAGTGAGTCGTCTGCGGGGGCCCCGGGTACGCAGTATTTT. This encodes CAISESSAGAPGTQYF. The V call is TRBV10-3, the J call TRBJ2-3; possible D gene TRBD2, 7 bases. The CDR3 extends over 16 amino acids. CDR1 is ENHRY, CDR2 SYGVKD, per germline. Trimming cost V 0 bases and J 8 bases, with 18 bases left between them.

The chain combines TRBV19 with TRBJ1-4, with D unclear. The CDR3 contains 13 residues. Per germline, CDR1 LNHDA and CDR2 SQIVND (reference sequence). V was clipped by 10 bases and J by 8 bases, with 17 bases between them. CDR3 loop: CATALPGLEKLFF. In DNA, the CDR3 is TGTGCCACCGCTCTTCCGGGGTTGGAAAAACTGTTTTTT.

The chain carries TRBV24-1 and TRBJ2-7; no clear D gene. This CDR3 is 15 amino acids long. CDR1 is KGHDR and CDR2 is SFDVKD in the germline V gene. Trimming shortened V by 7 bases and J by 0 bases, and 15 bases separated the two germline ends. For the CDR3, the DNA is TGTGCCACCAGATTATCTAAGCCTAGCTCCTACGAGCAGTACTTC. It yields the protein CATRLSKPSSYEQYF.

The chain recombines TRBV6-6 with TRBJ2-7, with D maybe TRBD2 (6 bases). The V and J ends lost 3 bases and 6 bases respectively, with 12 bases between them. This CDR3 spans 13 amino acids. Germline CDR1 and CDR2: MNHNY and SVGAGI (reference sequence). CDR3 in amino acids: CASSYRGSSEQYF. CDR3 DNA: TGTGCCAGCAGTTATCGGGGGTCCAGCGAGCAGTACTTC.

The chain is built from TRBV18 and TRBJ2-7; 8 bases align to TRBD2. This CDR3 has 13 residues. Trimming removed 3 bases from V and 7 bases from J; junction bases left unmatched: 5. CDR1 and CDR2 from the germline V gene are KGHSH and LQKENI. The CDR3 DNA reads as TGTGCCAGCTCACCGACTAGCGCCAAGGAGCAGTACTTC. This gives the protein CASSPTSAKEQYF. Using reference TRBV18 and TRBJ2-7 for the parts outside the CDR3, the full variable domain is NAGVMQNPRHLVRRRGQEARLRCSPMKGHSHVYWYRQLPEEGLKFMVYLQKENIIDESGMPKERFSAEFPKEGPSILRIQQVVRGDSAAYFCASSPTSAKEQYFGPGTRLTVT.

V and J are TRBV6-1 and TRBJ2-7, with D possibly matching TRBD1 (5 bases). Trimming stripped 1 base from V and 3 bases from J, with 19 bases between. Germline values: CDR1 MNHNS, CDR2 SASEGT. This CDR3 has 17 amino acids. The CDR3 region has the DNA TGTGCCAGCAGTGAAGATTTTAGGAGACAGATGATCTACGAGCAGTACTTC. As protein: CASSEDFRRQMIYEQYF.

On this clone itself: This sample also contains other DNA sequences that code for the same CDR3. This chain joins TRBV18 and TRBJ1-1; D is uncertain. The CDR3 totals 13 residues. Trimming removed 2 bases from V and 1 base from J, with 5 bases in between. Germline CDR1 reads KGHSH; CDR2 reads LQKENI. Here the CDR3 DNA reads TGTGCCAGCTCACCATCAGGGAACACTGAAGCTTTCTTT. Its protein product is CASSPSGNTEAFF.

CDR3 residues: CASRESSYNSPLHF. The CDR3, as DNA: TGTGCCAGTAGGGAGAGCTCCTATAATTCACCCCTCCACTTT. This chain joins TRBV19 and TRBJ1-6; D gene uncertain. Germline CDR1 reads LNHDA; CDR2 reads SQIVND (reference sequence). The CDR3 length is 14 residues. V was trimmed by 6 bases and J by 0 bases, leaving 6 bases between them. The whole variable domain, filled in from reference TRBV19 and TRBJ1-6, reads DGGITQSPKYLFRKEGQNVTLSCEQNLNHDAMYWYRQDPGQGLRLIYYSQIVNDFQKGDIAEGYSVSREKKESFPLTVTSAQKNPTAFYLCASRESSYNSPLHFGNGTRLTVT.

The chain is built from TRBV30 and TRBJ2-7, with 8 nucleotides matching TRBD2. The CDR3 extends over 12 amino acids. Germline values: CDR1 GTSNPN, CDR2 SVGIG (reference sequence). The ends lost 8 bases at V and 3 bases at J; junction bases unmatched: 6. CDR3 DNA sequence: TGTGCCGTTAGCGGGAATAACTACGAGCAGTACTTC. This gives the protein CAVSGNNYEQYF.

The chain carries TRBV6-1 and TRBJ1-2; 7 nucleotides match TRBD1. Germline V gives CDR1 MNHNS, CDR2 SASEGT. This CDR3 spans 15 amino acids. The J segment lost 6 bases and the V segment lost 2 bases, leaving 9 bases of the junction unmatched. CDR3 nucleotide sequence: TGTGCCAGCAGTGAAAGAGACAGGGAGAGGAATGGCTACACCTTC. Encoded protein: CASSERDRERNGYTF.

V gene TRBV3-1 (or the pseudogene TRBV3-2) combines with J gene TRBJ1-1; D unclear. Trimming took 3 bases from V and 1 from J, leaving 6 bases between them. The CDR3 sequence is 13 residues long. Germline V gene sequence: CDR1 LGHDT, CDR2 YNNKEL (reference sequence). CDR3 sequence reads: CASSHRGNTEAFF. Here the CDR3 DNA reads TGTGCCAGCAGCCATCGGGGGAACACTGAAGCTTTCTTT.

The rearrangement links TRBV19 to TRBJ1-6; 7 bases line up with TRBD1. The CDR3 consists of 15 residues. After removal of 7 bases from V and 0 bases from J, the junction contained 3 bases not matched to a gene. In germline, CDR1 is LNHDA, CDR2 SQIVND (reference sequence). CDR3 in amino acids: CASKGQVSYNSPLHF. In DNA, the CDR3 is TGTGCCAGTAAAGGACAGGTCTCCTATAATTCACCCCTCCACTTT. The variable domain in full, completed from reference TRBV19 and TRBJ1-6, reads DGGITQSPKYLFRKEGQNVTLSCEQNLNHDAMYWYRQDPGQGLRLIYYSQIVNDFQKGDIAEGYSVSREKKESFPLTVTSAQKNPTAFYLCASKGQVSYNSPLHFGNGTRLTVT.

This clone was detected only a few times. The CDR3 coding sequence is TGTGCCTCCGGGGGGGCCATCAATGAGCAGTTCTTC. Translation: CASGGAINEQFF. The genes are TRBV9 and TRBJ2-1, with 8 bases identical to TRBD2. CDR3 length equals 12 residues. Germline CDR1 reads SGDLS; CDR2 reads YYNGEE. The junction had 6 bases not matched to a gene; V was cut back by 10 bases and J by 6 bases.

The chain is built from TRBV11-2 and TRBJ1-6; D is perhaps TRBD1 (5 bases). Germline CDR1 SGHAT, CDR2 FQNNGV. V gave up 3 bases and J gave up 7 bases, with 10 bases separating them. This CDR3 has 14 residues. CDR3 coding DNA: TGTGCCAGCAGCTTGAGGGGAGGAAATTCACCCCTCCACTTT. Protein: CASSLRGGNSPLHF.

The chain recombines TRBV4-3 with TRBJ2-3, with TRBD2 matching 12 bases. This CDR3 is built from 15 residues. The junction had 9 bases not matched to a gene; V was cut back by 3 bases and J by 11 bases. Per germline, CDR1 LGHNA and CDR2 YSLEER. The CDR3 DNA reads as TGCGCCAGCAGCCAGCACTATAGACTAGCGGGGGAGCAGTATTTT. Translation: CASSQHYRLAGEQYF.

V is TRBV2 and J is TRBJ2-2; TRBD1 might be the D (6 bases). V gave up 5 bases and J gave up 4 bases, with 14 bases separating them. Germline CDR1 SNHLY, CDR2 FYNNEI. The CDR3 is 15 residues long. CDR3 in DNA: TGTGCCAGCAGTCCGCAGGGGTTAGGCACCGGGGAGCTGTTTTTT. This sequence encodes CASSPQGLGTGELFF.

This rearrangement joins TRBV11-2 to TRBJ2-2; D call uncertain. Germline lookup yields CDR1 SGHAT and CDR2 FQNNGV. This CDR3 spans 13 amino acids. Deletions cut 5 bases from V and 4 bases from J, with 8 bases between. The DNA for the CDR3 is TGTGCCAGCAGCCCGACGGGCACCGGGGAGCTGTTTTTT. Its protein product is CASSPTGTGELFF.